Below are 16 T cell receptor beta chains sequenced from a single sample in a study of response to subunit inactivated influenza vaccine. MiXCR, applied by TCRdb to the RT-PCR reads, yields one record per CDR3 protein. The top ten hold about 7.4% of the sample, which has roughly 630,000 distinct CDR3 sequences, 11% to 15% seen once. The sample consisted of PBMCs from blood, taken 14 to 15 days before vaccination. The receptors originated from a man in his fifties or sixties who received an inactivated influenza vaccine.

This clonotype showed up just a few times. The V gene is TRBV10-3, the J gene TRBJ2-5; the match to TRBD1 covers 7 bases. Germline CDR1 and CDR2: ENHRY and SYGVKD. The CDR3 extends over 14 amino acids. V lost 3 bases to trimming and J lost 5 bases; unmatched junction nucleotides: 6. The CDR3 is CAISDDRESETQYF. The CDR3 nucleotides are TGTGCCATCAGTGACGACAGGGAGAGTGAGACCCAGTACTTC.

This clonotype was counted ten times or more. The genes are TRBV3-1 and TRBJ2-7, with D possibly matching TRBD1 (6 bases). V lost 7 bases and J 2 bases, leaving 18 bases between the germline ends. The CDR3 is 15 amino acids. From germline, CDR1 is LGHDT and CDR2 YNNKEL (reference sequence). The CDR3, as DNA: TGTGCCAGCACGCCTTCATACAGGGCCACCTACGAGCAGTACTTC. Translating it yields CASTPSYRATYEQYF.

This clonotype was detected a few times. CDR3 residues: CASSLTVSEQYF. The CDR3 DNA reads as TGTGCCAGCAGCCTTACAGTATCCGAGCAGTACTTC. The chain carries TRBV14 and TRBJ2-7; no definite D call. The CDR3 extends over 12 amino acids. Trimming removed 4 bases at V and 6 bases at J, with 10 bases between. Looked up from germline, CDR1 is SGHDN and CDR2 is FVKESK. Complete variable domain (other parts from reference TRBV14 and TRBJ2-7): EAGVTQFPSHSVIEKGQTVTLRCDPISGHDNLYWYRRVMGKEIKFLLHFVKESKQDESGMPNNRFLAERTGGTYSTLKVQPAELEDSGVYFCASSLTVSEQYFGPGTRLTVT.

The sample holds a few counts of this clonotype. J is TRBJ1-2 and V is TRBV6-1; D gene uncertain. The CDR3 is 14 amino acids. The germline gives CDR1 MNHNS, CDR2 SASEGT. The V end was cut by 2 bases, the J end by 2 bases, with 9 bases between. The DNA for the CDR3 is TGTGCCAGCAGTGAATGGACCCCAAACTATGGCTACACCTTC. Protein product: CASSEWTPNYGYTF.

This CDR3 reads CASSLIRTGGKTQYF. The DNA of the CDR3 is TGTGCCAGCAGTCTCATCCGGACAGGCGGAAAGACCCAGTACTTC. The chain is built from TRBV28 and TRBJ2-5; 7 bases map to TRBD1. V was clipped by 5 bases and J by 6 bases; unmatched bases: 12. This CDR3 has 15 amino acids. Germline V gives CDR1 MDHEN, CDR2 SYDVKM.

CDR3 sequence (DNA): TGTGCCATCAGTGCCCCCGCGCAGGGTACCTACGAGCAGTACTTC. This gives the protein CAISAPAQGTYEQYF. The rearrangement uses TRBV10-3 and TRBJ2-7, with a tentative D call TRBD1 (5 bases). The CDR3 runs to 15 residues. The V gene's germline CDR1 is ENHRY and CDR2 SYGVKD. Trimming removed 4 bases at V and 2 bases at J, with 15 bases between.

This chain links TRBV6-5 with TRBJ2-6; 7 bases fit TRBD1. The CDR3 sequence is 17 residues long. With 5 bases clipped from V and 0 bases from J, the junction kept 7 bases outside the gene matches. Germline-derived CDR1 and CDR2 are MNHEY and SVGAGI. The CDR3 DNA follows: TGTGCCAGCAGTAACCATCCAGGGGGCTCTGGGGCCAACGTCCTGACTTTC. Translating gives CASSNHPGGSGANVLTF.

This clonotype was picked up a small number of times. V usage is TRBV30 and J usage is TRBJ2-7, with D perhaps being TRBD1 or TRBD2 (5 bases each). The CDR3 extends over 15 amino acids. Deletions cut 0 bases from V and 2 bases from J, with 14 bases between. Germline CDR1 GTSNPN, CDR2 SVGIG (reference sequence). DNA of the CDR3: TGTGCCTGGAGTGTACGGTCGAGGGGCCCCTACGAGCAGTACTTC. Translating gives CAWSVRSRGPYEQYF.

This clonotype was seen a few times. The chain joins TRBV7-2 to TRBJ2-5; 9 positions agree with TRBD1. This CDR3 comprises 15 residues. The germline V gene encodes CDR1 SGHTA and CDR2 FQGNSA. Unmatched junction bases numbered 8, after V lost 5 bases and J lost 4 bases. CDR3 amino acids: CASSRRTGVLETQYF. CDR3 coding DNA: TGTGCCAGCAGCAGAAGGACAGGGGTTTTAGAGACCCAGTACTTC.

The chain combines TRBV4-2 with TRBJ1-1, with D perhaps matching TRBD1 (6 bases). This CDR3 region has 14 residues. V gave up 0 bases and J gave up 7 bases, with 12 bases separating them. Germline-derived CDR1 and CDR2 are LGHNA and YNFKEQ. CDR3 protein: CASSQEGGDIEAFF. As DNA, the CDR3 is TGTGCCAGCAGCCAAGAAGGGGGGGACATTGAAGCTTTCTTT.

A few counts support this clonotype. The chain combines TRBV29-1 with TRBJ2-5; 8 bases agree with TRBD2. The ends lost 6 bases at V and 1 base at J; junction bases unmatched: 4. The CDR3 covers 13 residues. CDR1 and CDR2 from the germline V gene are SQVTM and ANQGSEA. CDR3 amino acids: CSVAGAGQETQYF. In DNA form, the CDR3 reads TGCAGCGTAGCGGGGGCTGGCCAAGAGACCCAGTACTTC.

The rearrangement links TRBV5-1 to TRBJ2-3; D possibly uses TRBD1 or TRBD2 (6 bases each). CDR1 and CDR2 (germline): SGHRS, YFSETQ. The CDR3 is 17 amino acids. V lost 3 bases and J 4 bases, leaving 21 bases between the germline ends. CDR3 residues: CASSSRNQGRLADTQYF. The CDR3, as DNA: TGCGCCAGCAGCTCCCGAAACCAGGGGAGGTTGGCAGATACGCAGTATTTT.

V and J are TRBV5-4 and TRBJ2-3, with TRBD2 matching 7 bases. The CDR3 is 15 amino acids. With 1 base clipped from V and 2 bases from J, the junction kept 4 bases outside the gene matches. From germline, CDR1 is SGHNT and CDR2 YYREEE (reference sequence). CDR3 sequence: CASSLRLAATDTQYF. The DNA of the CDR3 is TGTGCCAGCAGCTTGCGTCTAGCGGCCACAGATACGCAGTATTTT.

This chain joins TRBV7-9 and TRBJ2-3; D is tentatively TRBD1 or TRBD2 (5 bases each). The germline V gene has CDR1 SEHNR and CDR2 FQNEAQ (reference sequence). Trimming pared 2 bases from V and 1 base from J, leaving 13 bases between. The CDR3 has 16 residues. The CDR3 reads CASSLFPGRGTDTQYF. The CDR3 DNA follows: TGTGCCAGCAGCTTATTCCCGGGACGGGGCACAGATACGCAGTATTTT.

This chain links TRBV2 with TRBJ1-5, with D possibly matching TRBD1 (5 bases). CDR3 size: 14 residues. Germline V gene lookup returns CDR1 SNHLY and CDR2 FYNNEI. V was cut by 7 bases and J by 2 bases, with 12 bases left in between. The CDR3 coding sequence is TGTGCCAGCAATGGGGGGTATCGCAATCAGCCCCAGCATTTT. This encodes CASNGGYRNQPQHF.

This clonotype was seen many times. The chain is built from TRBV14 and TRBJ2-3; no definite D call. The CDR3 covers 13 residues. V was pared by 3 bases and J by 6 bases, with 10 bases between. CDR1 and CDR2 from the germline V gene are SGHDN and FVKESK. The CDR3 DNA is TGTGCCAGCAGCCAGTCGGTCGGGGATACGCAGTATTTT. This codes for CASSQSVGDTQYF.